This entry describes one T cell receptor beta chain. The antigen remains unidentified. This table comes from immunoSEQ multiplex PCR, and its TCRdb copy is limited to in-frame clones, with some not included. The data contain roughly 20,000 clones, roughly 80% of them singletons. The record originates from a study of EBV T-cell therapy then PD-1 blockade in nasopharyngeal carcinoma. Indicated treatment: AdE1-LMPpoly-expanded autologous EBV-specific T-cell therapy followed by anti-PD-1 nivolumab. The CDR3 extends over 14 amino acids. The V end lost 4 bases, the J end lost 6 bases, and 12 bases lay between the germline ends. From germline, CDR1 is KGHDR and CDR2 SFDVKD.

The chain uses TRBV24-1 and TRBJ1-5, with a tentative D call TRBD1 (5 bases). This receptor was identified in a man between 40 and 49 years old with nasopharyngeal carcinoma. The material was CD8+ T cells from blood, obtained around day 33 from a patient whose treatment included autologous EBV-specific T cells and nivolumab. For the CDR3, the DNA is TGTGCCACCAGTGAGGGGGGAGGGGCTCAGCCCCAGCATTTT. This encodes CATSEGGGAQPQHF.